The 28 T cell receptor beta chains given below trace back to one sample, sequenced in a study of T cells in localized non-small cell lung cancer (dated by TCRdb to about 2020). To prepare the library, the immunoSEQ multiplex PCR assay was applied. As stored in TCRdb, this immuneACCESS dataset retains in-frame rearrangements with V and J assigned. A fraction of the clones does not appear; measured against another copy, unresolved V genes explain less than half of the discrepancy, and the remainder lacks a known reason. This sample holds about 35,000 clones; around 93% were observed only once. 12% of the sample rests with the top ten. The sample was peripheral blood mononuclear cells, taken before any cancer treatment. The receptor set was obtained from a female donor over 55 with stage II lung adenocarcinoma.

This chain uses TRBV6-5 with TRBJ2-5, with TRBD1 matching 8 bases. The V gene's germline CDR1 is MNHEY and CDR2 SVGAGI. Losses at the gene ends were 8 bases for V and 2 bases for J; bases not matched to a gene: 7. The CDR3 has 14 residues. The CDR3 protein is CASRDRSIQETQYF. CDR3 sequence (DNA): TGTGCCAGCCGGGACAGGAGTATTCAAGAGACCCAGTACTTC.

The chain recombines TRBV2 with TRBJ1-2; D remains unclear. The CDR3 is 12 amino acids. The V end lost 3 bases, the J end lost 4 bases, and 6 bases lay between the germline ends. Germline V lookup: CDR1 SNHLY, CDR2 FYNNEI. The CDR3, as DNA: TGTGCCAGCAGTGATCCCGGCTATGGCTACACCTTC. This translates into CASSDPGYGYTF.

The gene calls are TRBV14 and TRBJ2-7; 7 nucleotides agree with TRBD1. This CDR3 has 15 residues. V lost 4 bases and J lost 6; bases outside the gene matches: 12. CDR1 is SGHDN, CDR2 FVKESK, per germline. The CDR3 bases are TGTGCCAGCAGCCCTCTGGGGACAGCCCCAGGCGAGCAGTACTTC. Protein sequence: CASSPLGTAPGEQYF.

V usage is TRBV28 and J usage is TRBJ1-1; 8 bases match TRBD1. CDR3 length: 14 amino acids. From germline, CDR1 is MDHEN and CDR2 SYDVKM. V lost 3 bases, J lost 7 bases, and 7 bases stayed unmatched. The chain's CDR3 is CASSFTRGRVEAFF. The DNA of the CDR3 is TGTGCCAGCAGTTTCACCAGGGGGCGGGTTGAAGCTTTCTTT.

The chain is built from TRBV6-5 and TRBJ1-2; D is possibly TRBD1 (6 bases). V was cut by 2 bases and J by 8 bases, with 12 bases left in between. There are 13 residues in the CDR3. CDR1 MNHEY and CDR2 SVGAGI come from the germline V gene. CDR3: CASSYGGAGGYTF. The CDR3 coding sequence is TGTGCCAGCAGTTACGGGGGGGCGGGCGGCTACACCTTC.

The chain has TRBV11-2 and TRBJ2-7; either TRBD1 or TRBD2 may fit D (5 bases each). CDR1 is SGHAT and CDR2 is FQNNGV in the germline V gene. V was trimmed by 1 base and J by 7 bases, leaving 20 bases between them. The CDR3 contains 16 residues. The CDR3 sequence: CASSLGGSRNSREQYF. In nucleotides, the CDR3 is TGTGCCAGCAGCTTAGGGGGGTCGAGGAACTCCCGGGAGCAGTACTTC.

The chain couples TRBV9 to TRBJ2-7; 9 bases fit TRBD2. V trimming: 0 bases; J trimming: 1 base; junction bases outside the gene matches: 2. Germline CDR1 SGDLS, CDR2 YYNGEE. CDR3 length equals 15 residues. DNA of the CDR3: TGTGCCAGCAGCGTAGGCCTAGCGGGATCCTACGAGCAGTACTTC. Translated, it gives CASSVGLAGSYEQYF.

This chain connects TRBV9 to TRBJ2-5, with a tentative D call TRBD2 (6 bases). V shed 3 bases and J shed 5 bases, with 11 bases lying between them. In germline, CDR1 is SGDLS, CDR2 YYNGEE. The CDR3 loop spans 13 amino acids. The chain's CDR3 is CASSGTSMETQYF. The CDR3 coding sequence is TGTGCCAGCAGCGGAACTAGCATGGAGACCCAGTACTTC.

This chain connects TRBV4-2 to TRBJ2-3; either TRBD1 or TRBD2 may fit D (5 bases each). Trimming took 0 bases from V and 3 from J, leaving 22 bases between them. CDR3 length: 19 residues. CDR1 LGHNA and CDR2 YNFKEQ come from the germline V gene. This CDR3 reads CASSQDVQTGRRRTDTQYF. CDR3 sequence (DNA): TGTGCCAGCAGCCAAGATGTCCAGACGGGGCGCAGAAGGACAGATACGCAGTATTTT.

This clone was observed once. V gene TRBV7-2 combines with J gene TRBJ2-2, with unresolved D. Trimming removed 1 base from V and 7 bases from J, with 13 bases in between. The CDR3 is made up of 15 amino acids. Germline V lookup: CDR1 SGHTA, CDR2 FQGNSA. The CDR3 loop reads CASSLDPRGFGELFF. CDR3 nucleotides: TGTGCCAGCAGCTTAGACCCCCGAGGTTTCGGGGAGCTGTTTTTT.

This sequence joins TRBV5-1 and TRBJ2-3; D remains unclear. The CDR3 totals 14 residues. Germline CDR1 is SGHRS and CDR2 is YFSETQ. V was cut by 7 bases and J by 2 bases, with 14 bases left in between. The DNA for the CDR3 is TGCGCCAGCTGTTTAGAAGATCCCACAGATACGCAGTATTTT. This codes for CASCLEDPTDTQYF.

The chain combines TRBV25-1 with TRBJ2-7; D unresolved. V was pared by 6 bases and J by 3 bases, with 9 bases between. This CDR3 contains 12 residues. The germline CDR1 and CDR2 sequences are MGHDK and SYGVNS. The CDR3 here is CASRVGSYEQYF. The CDR3 coding sequence is TGTGCCAGCAGAGTTGGAAGCTACGAGCAGTACTTC.

V gene TRBV30 combines with J gene TRBJ2-1; D is unresolved. This CDR3 spans 12 amino acids. Germline V gene data show CDR1 as GTSNPN and CDR2 as SVGIG (reference sequence). The ends were cut back, 8 bases at V and 9 bases at J, with 17 bases in the middle. The CDR3 sequence is CALELPNGEQFF. The CDR3 nucleotides read TGTGCCCTGGAACTCCCTAACGGTGAGCAGTTCTTC. Using reference TRBV30 and TRBJ2-1 for the parts outside the CDR3, the full variable domain is SQTIHQWPATLVQPVGSPLSLECTVEGTSNPNLYWYRQAAGRGLQLLFYSVGIGQISSEVPQNLSASRPQDRQFILSSKKLLLSDSGFYLCALELPNGEQFFGPGTRLTVL.

This clone turned up a few times. The chain combines TRBV28 with TRBJ2-7, with 7 bases matching TRBD1. The CDR3 has 15 amino acids. Germline CDR1 reads MDHEN; CDR2 reads SYDVKM. V was pared by 7 bases and J by 4 bases, with 13 bases of the junction left unmatched. The CDR3: CASTPPGTALYEQYF. For the CDR3, the DNA is TGTGCCAGCACCCCACCGGGGACAGCTCTTTACGAGCAGTACTTC.

This rearrangement joins TRBV10-3 to TRBJ2-1, with TRBD1 matching 7 bases. Trimming removed 10 bases from V and 4 bases from J; junction bases left unmatched: 7. Germline V lookup: CDR1 ENHRY, CDR2 SYGVKD. The CDR3 spans 13 residues. The CDR3 DNA reads as TGTGCCAGCTGGACAGGTGATTACAATGAGCAGTTCTTC. Amino acids: CASWTGDYNEQFF.

The chain uses TRBV5-1 and TRBJ1-3; D call uncertain. The CDR3 spans 15 residues. Per the germline V gene, CDR1 is SGHRS and CDR2 is YFSETQ. Trimming left V 4 bases short and J 1 base short, with 12 bases between. CDR3 nucleotides: TGCGCCAGCAGCCGGATTCCGGGGTCTGGAAACACCATATATTTT. This sequence encodes CASSRIPGSGNTIYF.

This sequence joins TRBV5-8 and TRBJ2-3; D is uncertain. This CDR3 has 13 amino acids. Trimming took off 2 bases at V and 3 bases at J, with 7 bases between the two ends. CDR1 and CDR2 (germline): SGHTS, YDEGEE. Here the CDR3 reads CASSFRATDTQYF. The DNA of the CDR3 is TGTGCCAGCAGCTTTAGGGCTACAGATACGCAGTATTTT.

The chain combines TRBV2 with TRBJ2-1; D perhaps matches TRBD2 (6 bases). Trimming stripped 5 bases from V and 9 bases from J, with 17 bases between. The length of the CDR3 is 14 residues. Germline values: CDR1 SNHLY, CDR2 FYNNEI. The DNA for the CDR3 is TGTGCCAGCAGTCTATCCACCGGGAGCGGTGAGCAGTTCTTC. Amino acid sequence: CASSLSTGSGEQFF.

This chain connects TRBV5-1 to TRBJ2-6, with D tentatively TRBD1 or TRBD2 (5 bases each). This CDR3 contains 16 residues. V lost 2 bases, J lost 2 bases, and 11 bases lay in between. The V gene's germline CDR1 is SGHRS and CDR2 YFSETQ. CDR3 in DNA: TGCGCCAGCAGCTTACCTCAGGGACCTGGGGCCAACGTCCTGACTTTC. Amino acids: CASSLPQGPGANVLTF.

The rearrangement joins TRBV5-1 to TRBJ2-7; 11 bases line up with TRBD2. This CDR3 spans 15 amino acids. Trimming at V came to 2 bases and at J to 2 bases, leaving 3 bases not matched to a gene. Germline CDR1 reads SGHRS; CDR2 reads YFSETQ. For the CDR3, the DNA is TGCGCCAGCAGCTTAGGGACTAGCGGAACCTACGAGCAGTACTTC. Its protein product is CASSLGTSGTYEQYF.

The J gene is TRBJ1-1, the V gene TRBV9; D not certain. The CDR3 runs 14 residues. Trimming took off 0 bases at V and 1 base at J, with 7 bases between the two ends. CDR1 SGDLS and CDR2 YYNGEE come from the germline V gene. CDR3 sequence: CASSVAYWNTEAFF. CDR3 DNA sequence: TGTGCCAGCAGCGTAGCTTACTGGAACACTGAAGCTTTCTTT. Looking up the rest from reference TRBV9 and TRBJ1-1 gives the full variable domain: DSGVTQTPKHLITATGQRVTLRCSPRSGDLSVYWYQQSLDQGLQFLIQYYNGEERAKGNILERFSAQQFPDLHSELNLSSLELGDSALYFCASSVAYWNTEAFFGQGTRLTVV.

CDR3: CASRTPSTGDEQYF. Here the CDR3 DNA reads TGTGCCAGCAGAACTCCCTCGACAGGGGACGAGCAGTACTTC. V is TRBV28 and J is TRBJ2-7; 8 bases are a match to TRBD1. Germline assignment: CDR1 MDHEN and CDR2 SYDVKM. The V segment lost 6 bases and the J segment 5 bases; nucleotides outside the gene matches: 9. The CDR3 has 14 residues.

This chain uses TRBV6-5 with TRBJ1-2; 8 bases agree with TRBD1. V lost 2 bases and J lost 8; bases outside the gene matches: 7. CDR1 MNHEY and CDR2 SVGAGI come from the germline V gene. The CDR3 has 14 amino acids. The CDR3 is CASSYGQGADGYTF. The DNA for the CDR3 is TGTGCCAGCAGTTACGGGCAGGGGGCTGACGGCTACACCTTC.

The V and J genes are TRBV5-1 and TRBJ2-1, with 10 bases that match TRBD2. V was clipped by 0 bases and J by 5 bases; unmatched bases: 11. The germline V gene encodes CDR1 SGHRS and CDR2 YFSETQ. CDR3 length equals 18 residues. The CDR3 bases are TGCGCCAGCAGCTTGGCCTCAGCGGGAGGGTCGTATCACAATGAGCAGTTCTTC. Its protein is CASSLASAGGSYHNEQFF.

The CDR3: CASSPQGFQETQYF. The CDR3 DNA is TGTGCCAGCAGCCCACAGGGGTTCCAAGAGACCCAGTACTTC. V gene TRBV7-2 combines with J gene TRBJ2-5; 7 bases map to TRBD1. Germline V lookup: CDR1 SGHTA, CDR2 FQGNSA. The CDR3 has 14 amino acids. V lost 5 bases, J lost 1 base, and 4 bases stayed unmatched.

This chain connects TRBV2 to TRBJ2-7; D ambiguous. Trimming pared 1 base from V and 3 bases from J, leaving 22 bases between. This CDR3 is 18 amino acids long. Germline V lookup: CDR1 SNHLY, CDR2 FYNNEI. The CDR3: CASSEEGQGTESNYEQYF. In DNA form, the CDR3 reads TGTGCCAGCAGTGAAGAGGGTCAAGGCACCGAATCCAACTACGAGCAGTACTTC.

The chain links TRBV5-6 to TRBJ2-7; TRBD2 aligns across 7 bases. CDR3 length: 13 residues. Germline-derived CDR1 and CDR2 are SGHDT and YYEEEE. J was trimmed by 3 bases and V by 6 bases; bases with no gene match: 6. Written as DNA, the CDR3 is TGTGCCAGCAACACATGGGGGGGCTACGAGCAGTACTTC. Amino acids: CASNTWGGYEQYF.

This sequence joins TRBV28 and TRBJ2-3, with 9 bases matching TRBD1. Germline CDR1 MDHEN, CDR2 SYDVKM. This CDR3 contains 11 residues. The V segment lost 8 bases and the J segment 15 bases; nucleotides outside the gene matches: 9. The CDR3, as DNA: TGTGCCAGCGGGACAGGGAAGCGACCTTATTTT. Its protein product is CASGTGKRPYF.